This TCR beta chain was captured by sequencing in a study of blood T cell repertoires in COVID-19. Study details: Acute and convalescent COVID-19 specimens originated in the United States, Italy and Spain. PBMCs, B-cell-depleted T cells, or T cells provided the cDNA or gDNA that made up the material.

Sequenced by immunoSEQ multiplex PCR; TCRdb stores in-frame clones only, minus some. The sample holds around 620,000 clones; around 90% are singletons and the top ten take around 0.3%. Germline loops: CDR1 MGHDK, CDR2 SYGVNS. V trimming: 4 bases; J trimming: 5 bases; junction bases outside the gene matches: 7. The length of the CDR3 is 15 residues. Sample: peripheral blood. The chain couples TRBV25-1 to TRBJ2-5; the match to TRBD1 covers 10 bases. This receptor was identified in a woman aged 18-29 years with acute or convalescent COVID-19. The CDR3 DNA reads TGTGCCAGCAGTGGGTTGACAGGGGGCGGGGAGACCCAGTACTTC. Translated, it gives CASSGLTGGGETQYF.